The clone carrying this T cell receptor beta chain was recorded at least ten times. What it binds is not known. HTBI primers from iRepertoire and Arm-PCR of CDR3 regions yielded the TCR beta libraries. TCRdb reanalysed the multiplex PCR reads using MiXCR and keeps one entry per CDR3 protein. This repertoire shows fewer than 450,000 distinct CDR3 sequences, 15% found once; its top ten account for approximately 7.8%. This sample was taken from a study of regulatory T cells in long-lasting Graves disease. At the level of the study: Graves' patients with a new diagnosis had received antithyroid drugs under 3 months.

Trimming pared 0 bases from V and 9 bases from J, leaving 12 bases between. The CDR3 totals 14 residues. Germline CDR1 is SGHTA and CDR2 is FQGTGA. Regarding the study as a whole: Favoring TRBV28, TRBJ1-2 and TRBJ2-5 was a feature seen in persistent disease. Newly diagnosed patients had higher TCR diversity than persistent Graves' patients did.

Time point reported: newly diagnosed GD, antithyroid drugs for less than 3 months. PBMC RNA was the source of the TCR library. A blood draw put about 9 milliliters of peripheral blood into EDTA tubes. These data are also associated with another study on T cells in Graves' hyperthyroidism and ophthalmopathy.

The chain combines TRBV7-3 with TRBJ2-1; a weak D match, TRBD2 (6 bases). Sequencing was performed on peripheral blood mononuclear cells (PBMCs), taken at new diagnosis, from a patient treated with antithyroid drugs. This clonotype was obtained from a middle-aged woman with Graves disease. CDR3 residues: CASSLTGTGLEQFF. CDR3 DNA sequence: TGTGCCAGCAGCTTAACGGGAACGGGACTTGAGCAGTTCTTC. Drawing the rest from reference TRBV7-3 and TRBJ2-1, the complete variable domain is GAGVSQTPSNKVTEKGKYVELRCDPISGHTALYWYRQSLGQGPEFLIYFQGTGAADDSGLPNDRFFAVRPEGSVSTLKIQRTERGDSAVYLCASSLTGTGLEQFFGPGTRLTVL.